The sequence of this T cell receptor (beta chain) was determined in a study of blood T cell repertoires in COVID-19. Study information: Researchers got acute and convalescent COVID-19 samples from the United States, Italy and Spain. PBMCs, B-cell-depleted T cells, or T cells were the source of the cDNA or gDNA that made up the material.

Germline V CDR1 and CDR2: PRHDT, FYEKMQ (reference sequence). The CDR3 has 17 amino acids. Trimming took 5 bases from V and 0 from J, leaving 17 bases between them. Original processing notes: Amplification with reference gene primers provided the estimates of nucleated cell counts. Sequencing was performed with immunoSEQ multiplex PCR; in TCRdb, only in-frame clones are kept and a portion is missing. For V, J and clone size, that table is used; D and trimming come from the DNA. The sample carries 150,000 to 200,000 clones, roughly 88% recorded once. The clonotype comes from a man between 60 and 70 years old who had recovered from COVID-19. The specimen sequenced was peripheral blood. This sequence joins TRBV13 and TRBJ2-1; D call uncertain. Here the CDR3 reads CASSPHGVSPSYNEQFF. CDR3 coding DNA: TGTGCCAGCAGCCCTCACGGTGTAAGCCCCTCCTACAATGAGCAGTTCTTC.